The clone carrying this TCR beta chain was seen ten or more times. Its matching antigen is unknown. TCRdb redid the calling of the 5' RACE reads with MiXCR, one entry per CDR3 protein. The sample has 60,000 to 70,000 distinct CDR3 sequences, roughly 5% seen once. V lost 5 bases, J lost 0 bases, and 14 bases stayed unmatched. The germline gives CDR1 LNHNV, CDR2 YYDKDF (reference sequence). The CDR3 extends over 18 amino acids. This record comes from a study of neurological immune-mediated disorders. Overall study findings and caveats: Private repertoires in all groups were suggested, as expanded clones shared no CDR3 amino acid sequences across subjects.

Material: PBMCs. This TCR derives from a human donor with multiple sclerosis. The donor label of this sample is uncertain. The rearrangement uses TRBV15 and TRBJ2-3, with 7 bases that match TRBD1. For the CDR3, the DNA is TGTGCCACCAGCGGACAACCGGGACAGCCAACTAGCACAGATACGCAGTATTTT. Protein product: CATSGQPGQPTSTDTQYF.